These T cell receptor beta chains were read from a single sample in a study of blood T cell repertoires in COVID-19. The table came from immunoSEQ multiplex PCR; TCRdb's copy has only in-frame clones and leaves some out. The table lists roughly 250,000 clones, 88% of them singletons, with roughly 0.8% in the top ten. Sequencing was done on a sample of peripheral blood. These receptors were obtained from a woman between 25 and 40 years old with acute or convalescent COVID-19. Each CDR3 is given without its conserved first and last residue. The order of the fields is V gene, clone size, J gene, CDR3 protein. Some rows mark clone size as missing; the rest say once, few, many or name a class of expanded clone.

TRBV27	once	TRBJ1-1	ASSFTSEGAGTEAF
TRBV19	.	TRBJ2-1	ASNHVMGPPGEQF
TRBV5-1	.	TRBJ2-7	ASRRQTGYEQY
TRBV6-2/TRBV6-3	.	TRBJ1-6	ASSWGQNNSPLH
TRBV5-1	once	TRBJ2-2	ASSGRDAGELF
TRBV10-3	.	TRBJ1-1	AIRKDGVRDTEAF
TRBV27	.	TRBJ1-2	ASSSSRGRSYGYT
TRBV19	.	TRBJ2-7	ASSRSGTHDEQY
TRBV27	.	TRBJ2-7	ASSLSRTGTYEQY
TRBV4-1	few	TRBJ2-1	ASRRELSSYNEQF
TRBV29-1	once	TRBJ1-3	SVEIQGALNTIY
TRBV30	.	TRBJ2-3	AWSVESADTQY
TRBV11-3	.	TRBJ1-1	ASSLGRGNTEAF
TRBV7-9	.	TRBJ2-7	ASGFSGLYEQY
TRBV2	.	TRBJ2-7	APGDRGSSRYEQY
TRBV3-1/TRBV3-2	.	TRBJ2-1	ARRQGFRPEQF
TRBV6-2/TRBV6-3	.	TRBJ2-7	ASSQGLAHYEQY
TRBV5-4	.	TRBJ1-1	ASSPGTGNTEAF
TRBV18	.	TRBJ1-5	ASSPEIIQGSNQPQH
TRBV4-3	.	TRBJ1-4	ASSLSQGTNEKLF
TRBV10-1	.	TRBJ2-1	ASSDSFRGHRHYNEQF
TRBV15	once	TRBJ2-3	ATSRYTTDTQY
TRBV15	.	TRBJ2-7	ATSRDPTGYYEQY
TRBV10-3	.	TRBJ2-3	VTQGTDTQY
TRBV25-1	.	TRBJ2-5	ASSEQYRAYQETQY
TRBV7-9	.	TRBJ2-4	ASSLAGQGKNIQY
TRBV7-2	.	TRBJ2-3	ASSLGPGSTDTQY
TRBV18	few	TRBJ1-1	ASSPNRNTEAF
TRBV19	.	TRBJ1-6	ASTIGQGRDSPLH
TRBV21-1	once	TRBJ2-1	ASSPPGTDYNEQF
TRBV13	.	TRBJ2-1	ASSLEGLALYNEQF
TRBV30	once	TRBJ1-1	ASIDRGSTEAF
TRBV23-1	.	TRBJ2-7	ANAGYGTYEQY
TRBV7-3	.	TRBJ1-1	ASSLMQGENTEAF
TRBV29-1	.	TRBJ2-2	SVDRLTGELF
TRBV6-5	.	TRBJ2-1	ASSPLAGSGEQF
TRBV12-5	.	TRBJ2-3	ASGFGQTLSTDTQY
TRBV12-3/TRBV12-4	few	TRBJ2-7	ASSLRAGYEQY
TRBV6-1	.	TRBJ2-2	ASRAGTGVTGELF
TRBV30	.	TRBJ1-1	AWSGDTEAF
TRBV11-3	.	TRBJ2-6	ASSRSSGANVLT
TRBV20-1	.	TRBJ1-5	SASRGRASSNQPQH
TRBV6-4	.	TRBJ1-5	ASSDCRTGGYSNQPQH
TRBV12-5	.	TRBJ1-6	ASGWSGTGRSPLH
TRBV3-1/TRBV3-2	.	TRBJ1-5	ASSQDNGNQPQH
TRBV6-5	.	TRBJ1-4	ASSYYRGSSNEKLF
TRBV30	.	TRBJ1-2	AWSVNYSGQDGYT
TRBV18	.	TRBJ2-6	ASSSDGVGANVLT
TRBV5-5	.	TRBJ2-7	ASSPQPTGNYEQY
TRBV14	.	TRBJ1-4	ASSQVIGGTEKLF
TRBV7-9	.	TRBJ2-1	ASSSWRGYNEQF
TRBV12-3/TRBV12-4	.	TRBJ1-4	ASTLTGELF
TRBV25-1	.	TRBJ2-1	ASSRNEQF
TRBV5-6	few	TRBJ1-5	ASSLEGVLGARSHQPQH
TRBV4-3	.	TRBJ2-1	ASSQDGTPGWEQF
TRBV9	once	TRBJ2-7	ASSPQTSSYEQY
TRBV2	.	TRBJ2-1	ASSVASGSIDEQF